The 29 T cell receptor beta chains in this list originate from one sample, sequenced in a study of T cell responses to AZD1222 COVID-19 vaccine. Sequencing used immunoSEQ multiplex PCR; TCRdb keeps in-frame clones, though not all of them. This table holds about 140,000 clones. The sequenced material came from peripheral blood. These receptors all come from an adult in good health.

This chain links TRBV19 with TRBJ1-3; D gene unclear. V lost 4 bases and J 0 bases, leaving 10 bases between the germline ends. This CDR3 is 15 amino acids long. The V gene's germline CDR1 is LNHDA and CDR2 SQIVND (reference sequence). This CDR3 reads CASSTVWLSGNTIYF. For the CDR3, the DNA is TGTGCCAGTAGTACGGTGTGGCTCTCTGGAAACACCATATATTTT.

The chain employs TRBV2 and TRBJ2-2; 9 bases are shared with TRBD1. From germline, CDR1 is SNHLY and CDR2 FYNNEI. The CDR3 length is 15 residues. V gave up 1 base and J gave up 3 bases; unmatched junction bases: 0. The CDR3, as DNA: TGTGCCAGCAGTGAAGGGACAGGGGACACCGGGGAGCTGTTTTTT. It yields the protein CASSEGTGDTGELFF.

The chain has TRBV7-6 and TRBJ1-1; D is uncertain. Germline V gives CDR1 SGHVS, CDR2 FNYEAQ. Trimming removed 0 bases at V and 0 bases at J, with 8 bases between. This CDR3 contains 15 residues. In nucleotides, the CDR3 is TGTGCCAGCAGCTTAGCTCCGGGAGTGAACACTGAAGCTTTCTTT. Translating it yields CASSLAPGVNTEAFF.

In nucleotides, the CDR3 is TGTGCCAGCTCACCGGACTCTGCCGTCCACATATCTGAAAAACTGTTTTTT. Its protein is CASSPDSAVHISEKLFF. This rearrangement joins TRBV18 to TRBJ1-4; unclear D gene. This CDR3 contains 17 residues. Trimming took off 3 bases at V and 7 bases at J, with 21 bases between the two ends. Germline assignment: CDR1 KGHSH and CDR2 LQKENI.

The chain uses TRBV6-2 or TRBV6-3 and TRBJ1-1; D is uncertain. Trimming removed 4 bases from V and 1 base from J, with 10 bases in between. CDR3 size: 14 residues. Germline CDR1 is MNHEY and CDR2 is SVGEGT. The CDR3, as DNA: TGTGCCAGCAGTTCCTCTGACACGAACACTGAAGCTTTCTTT. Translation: CASSSSDTNTEAFF.

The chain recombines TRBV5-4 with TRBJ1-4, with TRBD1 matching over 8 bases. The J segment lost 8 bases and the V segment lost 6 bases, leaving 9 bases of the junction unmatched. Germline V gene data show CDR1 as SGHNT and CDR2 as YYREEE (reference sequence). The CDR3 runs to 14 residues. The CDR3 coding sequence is TGTGCCAGCACCCCGGACAGGGCGAACGAAAAACTGTTTTTT. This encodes CASTPDRANEKLFF.

The CDR3 protein is CASSKRTRDTANYGYTF. CDR3 sequence (DNA): TGTGCCAGCAGCAAAAGGACAAGAGACACAGCTAACTATGGCTACACCTTC. The chain employs TRBV21-1 and TRBJ1-2; TRBD1, the table's D call, lacks a check against the DNA. TRBV21-1 is given as a pseudogene. The CDR3 has 17 amino acids.

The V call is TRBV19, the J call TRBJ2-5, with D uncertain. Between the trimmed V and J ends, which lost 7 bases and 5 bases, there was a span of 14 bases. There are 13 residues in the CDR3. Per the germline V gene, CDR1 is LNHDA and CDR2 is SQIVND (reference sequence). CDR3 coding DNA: TGTGCCAGTAACCCCAGACCCGGGGAGACCCAGTACTTC. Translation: CASNPRPGETQYF.

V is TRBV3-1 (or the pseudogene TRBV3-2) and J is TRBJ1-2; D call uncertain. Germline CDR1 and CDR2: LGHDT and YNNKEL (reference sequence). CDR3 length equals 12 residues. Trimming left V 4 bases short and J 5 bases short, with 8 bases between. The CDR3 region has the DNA TGTGCCAGCAGCCTCCCGGCATATGGCTACACCTTC. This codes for CASSLPAYGYTF.

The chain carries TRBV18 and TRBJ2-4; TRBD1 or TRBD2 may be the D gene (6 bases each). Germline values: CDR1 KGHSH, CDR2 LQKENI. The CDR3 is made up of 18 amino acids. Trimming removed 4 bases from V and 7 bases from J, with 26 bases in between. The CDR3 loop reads CASSLRQASRYGGNIQYF. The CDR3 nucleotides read TGTGCCAGCTCACTCCGACAGGCGTCGAGGTATGGGGGGAACATTCAGTACTTC. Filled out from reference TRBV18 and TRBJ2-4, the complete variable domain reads NAGVMQNPRHLVRRRGQEARLRCSPMKGHSHVYWYRQLPEEGLKFMVYLQKENIIDESGMPKERFSAEFPKEGPSILRIQQVVRGDSAAYFCASSLRQASRYGGNIQYFGAGTRLSVL.

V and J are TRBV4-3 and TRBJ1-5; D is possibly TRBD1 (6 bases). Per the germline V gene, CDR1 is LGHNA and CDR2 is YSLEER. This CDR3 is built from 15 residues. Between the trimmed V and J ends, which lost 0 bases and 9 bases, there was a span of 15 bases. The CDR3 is CASSQDLTGLGPQHF. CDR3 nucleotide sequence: TGCGCCAGCAGCCAAGATTTGACAGGACTAGGGCCCCAGCATTTT.

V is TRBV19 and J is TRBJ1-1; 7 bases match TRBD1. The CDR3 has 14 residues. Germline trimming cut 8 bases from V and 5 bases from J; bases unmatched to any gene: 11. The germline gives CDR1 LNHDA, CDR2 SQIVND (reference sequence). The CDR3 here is CASRTTGLRTEAFF. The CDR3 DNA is TGTGCCAGTCGAACGACAGGGCTCAGGACTGAAGCTTTCTTT.

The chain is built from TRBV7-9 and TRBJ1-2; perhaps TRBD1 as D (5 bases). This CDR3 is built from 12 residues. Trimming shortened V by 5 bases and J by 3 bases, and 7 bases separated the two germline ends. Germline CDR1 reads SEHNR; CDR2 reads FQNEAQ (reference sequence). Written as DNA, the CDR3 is TGTGCCAGCAGCCTACAGGACTATGGCTACACCTTC. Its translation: CASSLQDYGYTF.

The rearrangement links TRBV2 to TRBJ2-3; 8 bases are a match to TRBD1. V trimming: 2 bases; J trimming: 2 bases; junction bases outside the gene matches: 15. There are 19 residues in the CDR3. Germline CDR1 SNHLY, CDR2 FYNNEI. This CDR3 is CASSEWPGGTGFATDTQYF. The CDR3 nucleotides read TGTGCCAGCAGTGAATGGCCAGGGGGCACCGGGTTTGCCACAGATACGCAGTATTTT.

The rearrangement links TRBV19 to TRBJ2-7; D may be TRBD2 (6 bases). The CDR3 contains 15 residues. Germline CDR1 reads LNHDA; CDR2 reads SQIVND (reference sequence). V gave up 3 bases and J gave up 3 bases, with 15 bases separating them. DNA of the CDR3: TGTGCCAGTAGTATTACGACGGGGGATTTCTACGAGCAGTACTTC. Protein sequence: CASSITTGDFYEQYF. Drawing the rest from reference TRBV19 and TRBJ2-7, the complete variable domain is DGGITQSPKYLFRKEGQNVTLSCEQNLNHDAMYWYRQDPGQGLRLIYYSQIVNDFQKGDIAEGYSVSREKKESFPLTVTSAQKNPTAFYLCASSITTGDFYEQYFGPGTRLTVT.

The CDR3 region has the DNA TGTGCCACCAGCAGAGATTTAGTCCGTACGGCTCAGCCCCAGCATTTT. It specifies CATSRDLVRTAQPQHF. This sequence joins TRBV15 and TRBJ1-5; D call uncertain. CDR3 length equals 16 residues. V lost 0 bases and J lost 6, with 15 bases in between. Germline values: CDR1 LNHNV, CDR2 YYDKDF (reference sequence).

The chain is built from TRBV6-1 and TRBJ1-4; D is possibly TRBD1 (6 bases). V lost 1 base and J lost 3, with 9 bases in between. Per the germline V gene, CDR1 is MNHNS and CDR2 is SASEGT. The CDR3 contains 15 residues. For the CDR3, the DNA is TGTGCCAGCAGTGAAGGGACAGTACCTAATGAAAAACTGTTTTTT. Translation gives CASSEGTVPNEKLFF.

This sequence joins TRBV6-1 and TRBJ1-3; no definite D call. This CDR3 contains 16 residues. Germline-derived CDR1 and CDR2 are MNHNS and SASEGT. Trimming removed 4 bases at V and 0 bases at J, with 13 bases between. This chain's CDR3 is CASSVLRISSGNTIYF. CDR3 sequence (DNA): TGTGCCAGCAGTGTTTTACGGATTAGCTCTGGAAACACCATATATTTT.

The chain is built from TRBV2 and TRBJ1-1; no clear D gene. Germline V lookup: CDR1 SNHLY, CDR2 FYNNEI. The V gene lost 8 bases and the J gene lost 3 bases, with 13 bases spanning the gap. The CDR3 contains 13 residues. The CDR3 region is CASLSERDTEAFF. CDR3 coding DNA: TGTGCCAGCTTGAGTGAGAGGGACACTGAAGCTTTCTTT. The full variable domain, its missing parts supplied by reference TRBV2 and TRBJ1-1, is EPEVTQTPSHQVTQMGQEVILRCVPISNHLYFYWYRQILGQKVEFLVSFYNNEISEKSEIFDDQFSVERPDGSNFTLKIRSTKLEDSAMYFCASLSERDTEAFFGQGTRLTVV.

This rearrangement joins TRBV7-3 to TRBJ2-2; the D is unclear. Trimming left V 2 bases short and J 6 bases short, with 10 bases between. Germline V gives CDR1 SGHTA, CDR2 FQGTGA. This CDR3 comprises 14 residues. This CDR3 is CASSLWVGPGELFF. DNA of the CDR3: TGTGCCAGCAGCTTATGGGTAGGGCCCGGGGAGCTGTTTTTT. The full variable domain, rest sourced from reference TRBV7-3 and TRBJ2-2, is GAGVSQTPSNKVTEKGKYVELRCDPISGHTALYWYRQSLGQGPEFLIYFQGTGAADDSGLPNDRFFAVRPEGSVSTLKIQRTERGDSAVYLCASSLWVGPGELFFGEGSRLTVL.

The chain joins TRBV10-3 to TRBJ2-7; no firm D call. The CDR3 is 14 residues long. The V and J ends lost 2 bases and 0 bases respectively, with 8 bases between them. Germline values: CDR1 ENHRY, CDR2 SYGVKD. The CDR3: CAISESPTSYEQYF. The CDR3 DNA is TGTGCCATCAGTGAGAGCCCCACCTCCTACGAGCAGTACTTC.

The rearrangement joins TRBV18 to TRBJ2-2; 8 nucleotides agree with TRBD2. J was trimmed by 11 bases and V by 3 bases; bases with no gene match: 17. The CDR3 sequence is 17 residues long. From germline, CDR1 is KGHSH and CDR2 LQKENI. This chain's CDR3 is CASSPLNQHSGASELFF. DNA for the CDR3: TGTGCCAGCTCACCCCTCAACCAGCATAGCGGGGCCTCTGAGCTGTTTTTT.

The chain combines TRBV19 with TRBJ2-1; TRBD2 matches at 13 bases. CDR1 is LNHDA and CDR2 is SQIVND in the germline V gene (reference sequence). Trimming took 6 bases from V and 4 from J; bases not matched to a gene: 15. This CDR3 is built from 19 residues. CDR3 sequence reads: CASSLILAGGTFGYNEQFF. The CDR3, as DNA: TGTGCCAGTAGCCTAATACTAGCGGGGGGGACCTTTGGTTACAATGAGCAGTTCTTC.

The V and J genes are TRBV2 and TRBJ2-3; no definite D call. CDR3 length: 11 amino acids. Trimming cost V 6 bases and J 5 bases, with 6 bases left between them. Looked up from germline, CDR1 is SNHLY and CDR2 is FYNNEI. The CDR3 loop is CASSRRDTQYF. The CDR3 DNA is TGTGCCAGCAGCCGAAGAGATACGCAGTATTTT.

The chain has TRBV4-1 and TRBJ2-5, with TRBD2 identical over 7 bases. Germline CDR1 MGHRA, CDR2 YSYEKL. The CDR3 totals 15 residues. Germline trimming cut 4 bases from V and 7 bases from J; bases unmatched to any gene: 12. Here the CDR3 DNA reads TGCGCCAGCAGCCCCTCTCGACTAGCCGCCGGGACCCAGTACTTC. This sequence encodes CASSPSRLAAGTQYF.

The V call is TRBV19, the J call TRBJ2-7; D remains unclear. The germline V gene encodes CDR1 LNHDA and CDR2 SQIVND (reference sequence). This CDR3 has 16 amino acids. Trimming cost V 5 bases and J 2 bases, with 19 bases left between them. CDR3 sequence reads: CASSPRTAPSPYEQYF. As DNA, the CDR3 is TGTGCCAGTAGTCCGCGGACGGCTCCATCACCCTACGAGCAGTACTTC.

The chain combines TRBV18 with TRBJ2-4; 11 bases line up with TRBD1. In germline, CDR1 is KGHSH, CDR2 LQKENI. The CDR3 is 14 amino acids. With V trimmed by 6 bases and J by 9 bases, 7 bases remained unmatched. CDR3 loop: CASSTGQGAGIQYF. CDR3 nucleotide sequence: TGTGCCAGCTCTACAGGACAGGGGGCGGGCATTCAGTACTTC.

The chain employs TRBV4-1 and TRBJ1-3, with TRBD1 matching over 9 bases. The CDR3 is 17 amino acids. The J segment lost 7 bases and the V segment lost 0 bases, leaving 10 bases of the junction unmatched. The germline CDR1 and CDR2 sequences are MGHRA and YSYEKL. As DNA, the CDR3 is TGCGCCAGCAGCCAAGAGTTCGTGGGACAGGGTAGGAACACCATATATTTT. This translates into CASSQEFVGQGRNTIYF.

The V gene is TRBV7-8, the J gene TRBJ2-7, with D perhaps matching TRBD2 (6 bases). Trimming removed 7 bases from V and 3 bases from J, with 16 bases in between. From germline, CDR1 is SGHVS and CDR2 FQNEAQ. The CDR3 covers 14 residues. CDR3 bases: TGTGCCAGCACCCTGGTTAGCGGCAACTACGAGCAGTACTTC. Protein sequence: CASTLVSGNYEQYF.